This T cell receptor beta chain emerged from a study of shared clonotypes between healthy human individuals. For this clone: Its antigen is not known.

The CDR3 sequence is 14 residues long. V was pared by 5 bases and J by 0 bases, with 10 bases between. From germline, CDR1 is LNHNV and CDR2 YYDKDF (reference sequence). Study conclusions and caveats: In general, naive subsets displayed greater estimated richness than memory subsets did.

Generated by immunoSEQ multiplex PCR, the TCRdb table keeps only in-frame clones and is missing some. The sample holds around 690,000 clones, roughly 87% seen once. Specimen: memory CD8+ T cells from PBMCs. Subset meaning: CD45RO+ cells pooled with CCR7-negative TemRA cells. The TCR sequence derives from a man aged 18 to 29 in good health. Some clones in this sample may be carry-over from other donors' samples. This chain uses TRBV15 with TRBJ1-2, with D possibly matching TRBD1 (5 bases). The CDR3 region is CATSWGTSNYGYTF. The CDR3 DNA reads TGTGCCACCAGCTGGGGGACTTCTAACTATGGCTACACCTTC.